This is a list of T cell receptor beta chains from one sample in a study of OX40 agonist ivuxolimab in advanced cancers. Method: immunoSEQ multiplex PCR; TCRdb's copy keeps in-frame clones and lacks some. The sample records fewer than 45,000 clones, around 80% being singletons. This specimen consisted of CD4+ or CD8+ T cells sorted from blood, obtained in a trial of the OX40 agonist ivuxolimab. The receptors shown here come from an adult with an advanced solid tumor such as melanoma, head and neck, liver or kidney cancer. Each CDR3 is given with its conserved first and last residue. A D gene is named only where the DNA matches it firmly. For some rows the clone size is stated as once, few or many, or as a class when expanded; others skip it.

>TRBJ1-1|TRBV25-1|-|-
CASSPPGAEAFF
TGTGCCAGCAGCCCCCCCGGGGCTGAAGCTTTCTTT
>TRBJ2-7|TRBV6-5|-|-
CASSPTGDSYEQYF
TGTGCCAGCAGTCCGACAGGCGACTCCTACGAGCAGTACTTC
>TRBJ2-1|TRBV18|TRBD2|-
CASFRPSGNNEQFF
TGTGCCAGTTTCAGGCCTAGCGGAAACAATGAGCAGTTCTTC
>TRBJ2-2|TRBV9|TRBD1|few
CASSAETGATGELFF
TGTGCCAGCAGCGCTGAGACAGGGGCCACCGGGGAGCTGTTTTTT
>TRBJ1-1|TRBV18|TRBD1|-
CASSPDRETEAFF
TGTGCCAGCTCACCCGACAGGGAAACTGAAGCTTTCTTT
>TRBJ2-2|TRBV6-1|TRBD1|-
CASAQGAVTGELFF
TGTGCCAGCGCACAGGGGGCGGTAACCGGGGAGCTGTTTTTT
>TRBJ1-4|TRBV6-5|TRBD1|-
CASSRGQGLFF
TGTGCCAGCAGCCGGGGACAGGGGTTGTTTTTT
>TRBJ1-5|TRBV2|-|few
CASSIDGWDQPQHF
TGTGCCAGCAGCATCGACGGGTGGGATCAGCCCCAGCATTTT
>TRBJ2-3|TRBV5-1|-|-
CASSLGDERDTQYF
TGCGCCAGCAGCTTGGGGGACGAGAGGGATACGCAGTATTTT
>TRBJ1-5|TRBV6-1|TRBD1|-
CASSEGGQGGQPQHF
TGTGCCAGCAGTGAAGGGGGACAGGGCGGACAGCCCCAGCATTTT
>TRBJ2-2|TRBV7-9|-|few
CASSLARASTGELFF
TGTGCCAGCAGCTTAGCGCGCGCTTCCACCGGGGAGCTGTTTTTT
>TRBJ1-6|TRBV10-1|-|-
CASSEGGNSPLHF
TGCGCCAGCAGTGAGGGAGGTAATTCACCCCTCCACTTT
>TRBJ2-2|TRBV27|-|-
CASSLRDPTGELFF
TGTGCCAGCAGTTTAAGGGACCCCACCGGGGAGCTGTTTTTT
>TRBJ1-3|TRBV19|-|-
CASTLIRGNTIYF
TGTGCCAGTACCTTGATCAGGGGAAACACCATATATTTT
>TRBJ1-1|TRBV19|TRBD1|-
CASRSPVRARGTEAFF
TGTGCCAGTCGTTCCCCGGTGCGGGCCAGGGGGACTGAAGCTTTCTTT
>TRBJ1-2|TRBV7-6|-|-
CASSLAEDSGYTF
TGTGCCAGCAGCTTAGCGGAGGATAGTGGCTACACCTTC
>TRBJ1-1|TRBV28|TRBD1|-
CASSSTGKNTEAFF
TGTGCCAGCAGCTCGACAGGGAAGAACACTGAAGCTTTCTTT
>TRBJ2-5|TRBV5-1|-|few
CASSYNLRGVQETQYF
TGCGCCAGCAGCTATAATTTGCGGGGCGTTCAAGAGACCCAGTACTTC
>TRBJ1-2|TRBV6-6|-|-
CASSRSVANYGYTF
TGTGCCAGCAGTCGGTCAGTGGCTAACTATGGCTACACCTTC
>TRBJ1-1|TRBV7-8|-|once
CASSEHHSNTEAFF
TGTGCCAGCAGCGAGCACCACAGCAACACTGAAGCTTTCTTT
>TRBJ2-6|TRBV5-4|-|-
CASSPMGSGANVLTF
TGTGCCAGCAGCCCCATGGGCTCTGGGGCCAACGTCCTGACTTTC
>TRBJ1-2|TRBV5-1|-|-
CASSLQGDGYTF
TGCGCCAGCAGCTTGCAAGGGGACGGCTACACCTTC
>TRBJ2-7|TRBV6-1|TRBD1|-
CASSEPDRWDYEQYF
TGTGCCAGCAGTGAACCGGACAGGTGGGATTACGAGCAGTACTTC
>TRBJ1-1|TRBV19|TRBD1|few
CASNGQGRTEAFF
TGTGCCAGTAATGGACAGGGGAGGACTGAAGCTTTCTTT
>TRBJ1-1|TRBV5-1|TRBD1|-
CASSPVDRGDTEAFF
TGCGCCAGCAGCCCCGTCGACAGGGGAGACACTGAAGCTTTCTTT
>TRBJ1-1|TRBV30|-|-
CAWSVLWTEAFF
TGTGCCTGGAGTGTACTTTGGACTGAAGCTTTCTTT
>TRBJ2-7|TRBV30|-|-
CAWSVGGLSEQYF
TGTGCCTGGAGTGTAGGGGGGCTGAGCGAGCAGTACTTC
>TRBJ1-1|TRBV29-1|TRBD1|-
CSAQTGTEAFF
TGCAGCGCTCAGACAGGGACCGAAGCTTTCTTT
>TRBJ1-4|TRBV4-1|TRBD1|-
CASSQGKGQGKEKLFF
TGCGCCAGCAGCCAAGGAAAGGGACAGGGGAAGGAAAAACTGTTTTTT
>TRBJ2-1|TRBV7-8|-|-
CASSLWAGALFPNEQFF
TGTGCCAGCAGCTTATGGGCGGGGGCCCTCTTTCCCAATGAGCAGTTCTTC
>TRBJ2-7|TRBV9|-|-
CASSTPPGGSYEQYF
TGTGCCAGCAGCACCCCTCCAGGCGGGTCCTACGAGCAGTACTTC
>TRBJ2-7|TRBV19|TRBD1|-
CASIGTGQAAYEQYF
TGTGCCAGTATTGGGACGGGACAGGCAGCCTACGAGCAGTACTTC
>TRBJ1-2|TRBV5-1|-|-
CASSTNRDVNGYTF
TGCGCCAGCAGCACAAACAGGGACGTTAATGGCTACACCTTC
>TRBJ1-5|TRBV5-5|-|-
CATASTPNQPQHF
TGTGCCACCGCATCCACGCCTAATCAGCCCCAGCATTTT
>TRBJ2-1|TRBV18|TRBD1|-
CASSPPNTGGANEQFF
TGTGCCAGCTCACCACCGAACACAGGGGGTGCGAATGAGCAGTTCTTC
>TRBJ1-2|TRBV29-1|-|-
CSVELTWYGYTF
TGCAGCGTTGAATTGACCTGGTATGGCTACACCTTC
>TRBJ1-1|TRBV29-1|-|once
CSVLTRTLNTEAFF
TGCAGCGTTCTAACACGAACCTTGAACACTGAAGCTTTCTTT
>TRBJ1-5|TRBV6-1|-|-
CAIAPSNQPQHF
TGTGCCATCGCGCCCAGCAATCAGCCCCAGCATTTT
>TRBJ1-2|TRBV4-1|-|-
CASSQDFRGGYGYTF
TGCGCCAGCAGCCAAGATTTCAGGGGAGGCTATGGCTACACCTTC
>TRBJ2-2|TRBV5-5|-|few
CASSLNTGELFF
TGTGCCAGCAGCTTGAACACCGGGGAGCTGTTTTTT
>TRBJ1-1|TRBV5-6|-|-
CASSQRRFEAFF
TGTGCCAGCAGCCAGCGACGGTTTGAAGCTTTCTTT
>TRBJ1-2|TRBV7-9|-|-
CASSPGLSYGYTF
TGTGCCAGCAGCCCAGGATTATCCTATGGCTACACCTTC
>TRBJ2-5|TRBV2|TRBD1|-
CASNIHRGETQYF
TGTGCCAGCAACATACACAGGGGAGAGACCCAGTACTTC
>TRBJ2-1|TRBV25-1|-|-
CASTTQRGDEQFF
TGTGCCAGCACCACCCAAAGGGGGGATGAGCAGTTCTTC
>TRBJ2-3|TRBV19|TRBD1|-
CASSIKLGQGGTDTQYF
TGTGCCAGTAGTATAAAGTTGGGACAGGGGGGAACAGATACGCAGTATTTT
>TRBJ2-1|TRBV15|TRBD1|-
CATSRDQGTGFEQFF
TGTGCCACCAGCAGAGATCAAGGGACAGGGTTCGAGCAGTTCTTC
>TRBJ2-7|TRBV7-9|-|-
CATDGTGFTYEQYF
TGTGCCACTGATGGCACAGGTTTTACCTACGAGCAGTACTTC
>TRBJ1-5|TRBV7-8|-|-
CASSLVGGAGQPQHF
TGTGCCAGCAGCTTAGTTGGTGGGGCCGGTCAGCCCCAGCATTTT
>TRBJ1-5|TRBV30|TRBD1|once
CAWSRDRGGQPQHF
TGTGCCTGGAGCCGGGACAGGGGAGGTCAGCCCCAGCATTTT
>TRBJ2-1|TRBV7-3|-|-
CASSLQSRGSHEQFF
TGTGCCAGCAGCTTACAAAGCCGTGGTAGTCATGAGCAGTTCTTC
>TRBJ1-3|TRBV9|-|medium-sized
CASSVGDSGNTIYF
TGTGCCAGCAGCGTTGGGGACTCTGGAAACACCATATATTTT
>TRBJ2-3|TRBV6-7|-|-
CALVLGSYTDTQYF
TGTGCCCTGGTGCTGGGCAGTTACACAGATACGCAGTATTTT
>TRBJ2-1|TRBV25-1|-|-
CASSERYNEQFF
TGTGCCAGCAGTGAAAGGTACAATGAGCAGTTCTTC